This is a list of T cell receptor beta chains from one sample in a study of blood T cell repertoires in COVID-19. Clones were read by immunoSEQ multiplex PCR, and TCRdb kept only the in-frame ones, dropping some. The sample has 150,000 to 200,000 clones; approximately 93% are singletons. Sequencing input: peripheral blood. The receptors come from a woman aged 55-75 years with COVID-19, enrolled during active disease. CDR3s include the opening cysteine and the closing phenylalanine or tryptophan.

TRBV6-1 | CASSEARWAGKNTGELFF
TRBV10-3 | CAITRGISTDTQYF
TRBV9 | CASSVTSGGSTDTQYF
TRBV10-3 | CAISDLRDLSGDEQYF
TRBV7-2 | CASSFKGENTEAFF
TRBV27 | CASSYSAQGANQPQHF
TRBV19 | CASSGLAGDNEQFF
TRBV11-2 | CASSSIPGQGSGANVLTF
TRBV23-1 | CASSQSNKFTGRSNQPQHF
TRBV18 | CASSSPSSYNEQFF
TRBV5-8 | CASSLYQGPMDF
TRBV7-9 | CASSFAGNTDTQYF
TRBV6-2/TRBV6-3 | CASSYWPSGPGYNEQFF
TRBV16 | CASSGDRVTDTQYF
TRBV19 | CASSQTVSGNTIYF
TRBV30 | CAWSVDIDDEKLFF
TRBV7-9 | CASSLPTANTEAFF
TRBV5-6 | CASSSSFQETQYF
TRBV6-1 | CASSENRDYGYTF
TRBV18 | CASSPTYDNYGYTF
TRBV19 | CASSPSGTDFTEAFF
TRBV6-5 | CASSPAVNQPQHF
TRBV19 | CASSTVQNTEAFF
TRBV19 | CASSVDNQETQYF
TRBV3-1/TRBV3-2 | CASSQGGTLSNTEAFF
TRBV5-1 | CASSGQGSTNEKLFF
TRBV4-2 | CASSQVSNTEAFF
TRBV3-1/TRBV3-2 | CASSPQNDPAGKLFF
TRBV10-3 | CAISRTSGGTNRPTDTQYF
TRBV27 | CASRGDTENTEAFF
TRBV5-1 | CASSPYRSTDTQYF
TRBV3-1/TRBV3-2 | CASSTSHYYGYTF
TRBV5-6 | CASSYLTGANTEAFF
TRBV6-5 | CASPKGQGAQETQYF
TRBV6-5 | CASSYSGTGGDYGYTF
TRBV24-1 | CATSDPTGSDTQYF
TRBV7-2 | CASSLGTGGNTEAFF
TRBV10-3 | CAIRAREGQAFF
TRBV5-1 | CASSFVQGRFPNQPQHF
TRBV13 | CASSRRGGGTSRDTQYF
TRBV6-5 | CASSYSNMPSGNTIYF
TRBV24-1 | CATSLQGAGNTIYF
TRBV19 | CASRDDRATNEKLFF
TRBV19 | CASTMDRGGYNEQFF
TRBV3-1/TRBV3-2 | CASSQPGSEQYF
TRBV5-6 | CASKSGQGFSGNTIYF
TRBV6-2/TRBV6-3 | CASSPRDRYYEQYF
TRBV7-2 | CASIHQGAGLDGYTF
TRBV7-2 | CASSLTRGPNYGYTF
TRBV5-1 | CASSQGQGMNTEAFF
TRBV18 | CASSPQGATEAFF
TRBV10-3 | CAISAPSPETQYF
TRBV5-4 | CASSHEADNEQFF
TRBV6-5 | CASSDRGARGYGYTF
TRBV7-3 | CASRLTGETQYF
TRBV6-2/TRBV6-3 | CASSYHMNTEAFF
TRBV5-1 | CASSLVAGLNTEAFF